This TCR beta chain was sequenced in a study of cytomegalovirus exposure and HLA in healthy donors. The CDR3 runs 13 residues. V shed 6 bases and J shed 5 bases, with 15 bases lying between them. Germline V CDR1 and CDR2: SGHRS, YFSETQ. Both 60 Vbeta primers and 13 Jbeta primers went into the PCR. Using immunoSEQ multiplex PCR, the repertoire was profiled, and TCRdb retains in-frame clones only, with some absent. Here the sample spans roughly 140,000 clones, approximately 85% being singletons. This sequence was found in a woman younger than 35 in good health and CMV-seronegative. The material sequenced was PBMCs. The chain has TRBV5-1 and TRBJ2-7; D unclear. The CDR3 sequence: CASTGGNPHEQYF. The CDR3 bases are TGCGCCAGCACCGGCGGAAACCCCCACGAGCAGTACTTC.